These T cell receptor beta chains were read from a single sample in a study of cytomegalovirus exposure and HLA in healthy donors. Profiling relied on immunoSEQ multiplex PCR, and the TCRdb table lists in-frame clones only, not all of them. The sample consists of 150,000 to 200,000 clones, roughly 86% of them appearing once. The sequenced sample consisted of PBMCs. Receptors were obtained from a woman between 18 and 29 years old in good health and CMV-seronegative. The CDR3 runs from the conserved cysteine through the conserved F or W. A D gene is named only where the DNA matches it firmly. The size field is filled for only some rows; it gives once, few, many or a size class.

TRBD2	TRBV19	TRBJ2-1	NA	TGTGCCAGTAGTACCCTAGCGGGAAATTCCTACAATGAGCAGTTCTTC	CASSTLAGNSYNEQFF
TRBD2	TRBV29-1	TRBJ2-1	NA	TGCAGCGTTGAACCCGGGACTAGCAATGAGCAGTTCTTC	CSVEPGTSNEQFF
NA	TRBV30	TRBJ2-1	NA	TGTGCCGGGAGTGTTCTCAATGAGCAGTTCTTC	CAGSVLNEQFF
NA	TRBV10-3	TRBJ1-6	once	TGTGCCATCAGTGAGTTCGTCGACAGAAATTCACCCCTCCACTTT	CAISEFVDRNSPLHF
TRBD2	TRBV6-5	TRBJ2-5	NA	TGTGCCAGCAGTTACTCCCCTAGCGGTAAACAAGAGACCCAGTACTTC	CASSYSPSGKQETQYF
NA	TRBV9	TRBJ2-6	NA	TGTGCCAGCAGCGTAGCCCCAAATTCTGGGGCCAACGTCCTGACTTTC	CASSVAPNSGANVLTF
NA	TRBV15	TRBJ2-7	NA	TGTGCCACCAGCAGGGGACTTGACGAGCAGTACTTC	CATSRGLDEQYF
TRBD1	TRBV6-5	TRBJ1-2	NA	TGTGCCAGCAGTTACGAGGGGGCCAGGGGCTACACCTTC	CASSYEGARGYTF
TRBD1	TRBV2	TRBJ1-2	NA	TGTGCCAGCAGTGAGGTGGGACAGGGGGCGATCTCCTATGGCTACACCTTC	CASSEVGQGAISYGYTF
NA	TRBV5-5	TRBJ1-5	NA	TGTGCCAGCAGCGGAGGGGTTCGCAATCAGCCCCAGCATTTT	CASSGGVRNQPQHF
TRBD1	TRBV7-9	TRBJ2-1	once	TGTGCCAGCAGTCCAGCTCAGGGGGTCTACAATGAGCAGTTCTTC	CASSPAQGVYNEQFF
TRBD1	TRBV6-1	TRBJ1-2	NA	TGTGCCAGCAGTGTTGGAGCCGGGACAGAGCATGGCTACACCTTC	CASSVGAGTEHGYTF
NA	TRBV6-1	TRBJ2-7	once	TGTGCCAGCAGTGACGATGTGCCCGGGGTCTCCTACGAGCAGTACTTC	CASSDDVPGVSYEQYF
NA	TRBV19	TRBJ2-6	NA	TGTGCCAGTAGTATAGAAAGGGGGTCTGGGGCCAACGTCCTGACTTTC	CASSIERGSGANVLTF
NA	TRBV19	TRBJ1-1	few	TGTGCCAGTAGTATGGGCAGTACTGAAGCTTTCTTT	CASSMGSTEAFF
NA	TRBV6-6	TRBJ2-7	NA	TGTGCCAGCAGCACAACCACCCAGGGGTACGAGCAGTACTTC	CASSTTTQGYEQYF
NA	TRBV19	TRBJ1-5	NA	TGTGCCAGTAGTCCGAATATACTTAGCAATCAGCCCCAGCATTTT	CASSPNILSNQPQHF
TRBD1	TRBV27	TRBJ2-1	NA	TGTGCCAGCAGTTTACGGGACAGGGGTTACAATGAGCAGTTCTTC	CASSLRDRGYNEQFF
NA	TRBV9	TRBJ2-1	NA	TGTGCCAGCAGCGTCCGAACGGGGGGCAACAATGAGCAGTTCTTC	CASSVRTGGNNEQFF
NA	TRBV6-4	TRBJ1-1	NA	TGTGCCAGCAGTGACTCGAAGTCCCGAGGAGACAGGAGGAACACTGAAGCTTTCTTT	CASSDSKSRGDRRNTEAFF
TRBD2	TRBV5-6	TRBJ2-2	NA	TGTGCCAGCAGCCCCCTTAGCGGGAGGTTGGGGACGGGCACCGGGGAGCTGTTTTTT	CASSPLSGRLGTGTGELFF
NA	TRBV5-1	TRBJ2-3	NA	TGCGCCAGCAGCTCCGGCACAGATACGCAGTATTTT	CASSSGTDTQYF
NA	TRBV30	TRBJ1-2	once	TGTGCCTGGGCCGAGTCCGGGGAATTGTCTGGCTACACCTTC	CAWAESGELSGYTF
NA	TRBV5-6	TRBJ2-3	NA	TGTGCCAGCAGCTTTATGACAGATACGCAGTATTTT	CASSFMTDTQYF
TRBD1	TRBV5-1	TRBJ2-7	NA	TGCGCCAGCAGCTTCCCGGACAGGGGATACGAGCAGTACTTC	CASSFPDRGYEQYF
TRBD2	TRBV5-4	TRBJ2-7	NA	TGTGCCAGCAGCTTGCCTAGCGGGACTACCTACGAGCAGTACTTC	CASSLPSGTTYEQYF